The T cell receptor (beta chain) under discussion was sequenced for a study of blood T cell repertoires in COVID-19 (TCRdb year 2020). Study-level background: Collaborator samples came from the United States, Italy and Spain and covered acute and convalescent phases of COVID-19. The samples were drawn from two sources: the first 160 participants of the ongoing ImmuneRACE study, and over 950 subjects contributed by 6 global collaborators. Deeply sampled blood TCRbeta repertoires from subjects exposed to, actively infected with, or recovered from COVID-19 were included in the dataset. Where available, HLA class I and class II types were obtained from metadata supplied by the sample provider rather than from assay-based typing. The repertoires were made available in a free public database intended to serve as a resource for research on the immune response to SARS-CoV-2. The material from the prospective study consisted of cDNA or gDNA derived from T cells, B-cell-depleted T cells, or PBMCs. The sample metadata nearly always contained a de-identified subject ID, COVID-19 status, age in years and sex. General study outcomes and caveats: How much clinical and demographic metadata was included differed by source and by participant, and the metadata was provided uncurated.

The immunoSEQ Assay, a bias-controlled multiplex PCR, was used to amplify TCRbeta CDR3 regions from genomic DNA. The paper's processing steps were these. The number of nucleated cells in each sample was estimated by amplification of reference gene primers within the assay. Sequence reads were collapsed and filtered to measure the absolute abundance of every unique TCRbeta CDR3 rearrangement. For each sample, productive Simpson clonality was calculated by taking the square root of Simpson's diversity index across productive rearrangements. TCRdb took this table from immuneACCESS and kept in-frame rearrangements with V and J called. Such tables lack part of the clones; where checked against another copy, unresolved V genes explain under half of the gap, and the rest is unexplained. Clone size and V and J calls were adopted from that table, with D and trimming inferred from the DNA. Recorded for this sample are roughly 110,000 clones; 70% to 90% of them occurred a single time. The ten largest clonotypes hold approximately 1.3% of the sample.

About this clone: What this receptor recognizes is not known. Base qualities are not provided; no much larger clone lies one nucleotide away.

Each collaborating institution followed its own protocols to collect whole blood in K2EDTA tubes. Collaborator samples were shipped for TCRbeta analysis as frozen whole blood, isolated PBMCs, or DNA extracted from either sample type. The CDR3, from cysteine to phenylalanine, totals 16 residues. Only the CDR3 DNA is retained, 48 bases long and in frame from the first base. According to the germline V gene, CDR1 reads SGHRS and CDR2 reads YFSETQ. V is pruned by 4 bases and J by 1 base, leaving 9 bases of the junction without a gene match. This receptor was taken from a man between 40 and 49 years old with acute or convalescent COVID-19. The sample consisted of peripheral blood. The chain uses TRBV5-1 and TRBJ1-1; 8 central bases correspond to TRBD1. The DNA sequence is TGCGCCAGCAGCCAAACCGGACAGGGCAGGAACACTGAAGCTTTCTTT. This translates into CASSQTGQGRNTEAFF.